This T cell receptor (beta chain) stems from a study of T-cell reconstitution after alpha-beta-depleted transplantation in children. The CDR3 consists of 14 residues. Between the trimmed V and J ends, which lost 1 base and 6 bases, there was a span of 11 bases. Germline CDR1 reads LNHNV; CDR2 reads YYDKDF (reference sequence). Unique molecular identifiers featured in how the TCRbeta library was prepared. One entry per CDR3 protein, called by TCRdb with MiXCR from the PCR reads. This sample yields under 450,000 distinct CDR3 sequences, of which 15% to 20% are seen a single time; around 28% belongs to the top ten.

Here the sequenced sample was PBMCs, mostly from graft donor cells, taken 360 days after TCRalphabeta/CD19-depleted stem cell transplant. This chain connects TRBV15 to TRBJ2-3; D is tentatively TRBD1 or TRBD2 (6 bases each). This receptor was obtained from a boy younger than two who had a stem cell transplant for Wiskott-Aldrich syndrome, so the T cells may come from the graft donor. The CDR3 region is CATSRGGDTDTQYF. The CDR3 nucleotides are TGTGCCACCAGCAGAGGGGGGGACACCGATACGCAGTATTTT.